Here is one TCR beta chain with its context. Its antigen is not known. This sample was taken from a study of vaccination effects on CD4 cells after COVID-19. The wider study: Each participant was administered two doses of either the BNT162b2 or the mRNA-1273 vaccine. Findings and caveats of the study: Common cold coronavirus cross-reactivity was shown by only 1 of 255 vaccine-induced clones in healthy vaccinees.

Ahead of sequencing, the ViraFEST assay grew antigen-specific CD4+ T cells using viral peptide pools. With approximately 9 days of culture completed, CD4+ T cells were isolated. Vaccine recipients had no previous SARS-CoV-2 infection; their nucleocapsid antibodies were negative. TCRdb keeps only in-frame clones here, not all; method: immunoSEQ multiplex PCR. The sample yields over 55,000 clones, over 70% seen once. Germline-derived CDR1 and CDR2 are SGHRS and YFSETQ. The CDR3 has 15 amino acids. V lost 2 bases, J lost 10 bases, and 19 bases lay in between. The clonotype was recovered from a human donor who received a COVID-19 vaccine. The V gene is TRBV5-1, the J gene TRBJ2-1, with D uncertain. Sequenced material: CD4+ T cells from PBMCs cultured with HCoV-OC43 spike peptides, taken before COVID-19 vaccination. Subset meaning: HCoV-OC43 spike overlapping peptide pool stimulation. The CDR3 coding sequence is TGCGCCAGCAGCTTCAAGACACTCTCCGCCTCCGAGCAGTTCTTC. The encoded protein is CASSFKTLSASEQFF.